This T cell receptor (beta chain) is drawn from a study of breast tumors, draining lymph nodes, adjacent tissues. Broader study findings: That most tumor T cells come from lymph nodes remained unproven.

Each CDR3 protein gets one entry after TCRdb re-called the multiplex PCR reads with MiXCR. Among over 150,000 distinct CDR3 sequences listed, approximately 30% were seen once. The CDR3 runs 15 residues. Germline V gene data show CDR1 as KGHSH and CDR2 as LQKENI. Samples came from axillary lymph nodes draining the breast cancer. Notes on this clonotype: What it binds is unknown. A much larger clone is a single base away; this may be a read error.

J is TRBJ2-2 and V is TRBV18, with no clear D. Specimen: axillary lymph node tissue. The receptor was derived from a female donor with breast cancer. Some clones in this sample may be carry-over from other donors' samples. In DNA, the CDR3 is TGTGCCAGCCCACCGATACAAATAAACACCGGAGAGCTGTTTTTT. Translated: CASPPIQINTGELFF.